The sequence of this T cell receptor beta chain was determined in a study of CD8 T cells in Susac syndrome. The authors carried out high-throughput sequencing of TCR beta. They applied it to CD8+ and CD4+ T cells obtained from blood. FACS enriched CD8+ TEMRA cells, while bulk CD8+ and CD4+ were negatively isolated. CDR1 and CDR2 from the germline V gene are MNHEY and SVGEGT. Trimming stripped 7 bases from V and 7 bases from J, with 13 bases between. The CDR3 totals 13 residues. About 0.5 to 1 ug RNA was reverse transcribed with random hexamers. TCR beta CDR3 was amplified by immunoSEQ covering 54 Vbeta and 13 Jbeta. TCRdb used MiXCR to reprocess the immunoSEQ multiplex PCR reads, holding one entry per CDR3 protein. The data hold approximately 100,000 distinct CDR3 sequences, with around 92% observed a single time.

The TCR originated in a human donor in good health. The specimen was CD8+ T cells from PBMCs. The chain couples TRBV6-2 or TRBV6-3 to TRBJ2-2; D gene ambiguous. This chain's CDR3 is CASKPESGGELFF. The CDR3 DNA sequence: TGTGCCAGCAAGCCGGAGTCGGGCGGGGAGCTGTTTTTT.